The clone carrying this T cell receptor beta chain was observed a few times. Its antigen is not identified. CDR1 and CDR2 (germline): MNHEY, SVGAGI. V lost 4 bases, J lost 3 bases, and 13 bases lay in between. The CDR3 consists of 15 residues. The data are from a study of cytomegalovirus exposure and HLA in healthy donors. Donors consisted of healthy bone marrow donors. Regarding the study as a whole: Later work found that TCR association rates differed between HLA loci; DRB1 had the most and HLA-C the fewest. Some TCR beta chains (over 150 of them) were listed as cytomegalovirus-associated. The study dropped some indistinguishable V segments, TRBV6-2 and TRBV6-3 among them.

PCR primers comprised 60 Vbeta and 13 Jbeta primers. This table comes from immunoSEQ multiplex PCR, and its TCRdb copy is limited to in-frame clones, with some not included. This sample has about 180,000 clones, with around 70% found just once. The V and J genes are TRBV6-5 and TRBJ1-5; D is perhaps TRBD1 (6 bases). The receptor was isolated from a male donor in good health and CMV-seronegative. Specimen: PBMCs. The CDR3 DNA follows: TGTGCCAGCAGTTCCCACGGACAGACCAATCAGCCCCAGCATTTT. Residues: CASSSHGQTNQPQHF.